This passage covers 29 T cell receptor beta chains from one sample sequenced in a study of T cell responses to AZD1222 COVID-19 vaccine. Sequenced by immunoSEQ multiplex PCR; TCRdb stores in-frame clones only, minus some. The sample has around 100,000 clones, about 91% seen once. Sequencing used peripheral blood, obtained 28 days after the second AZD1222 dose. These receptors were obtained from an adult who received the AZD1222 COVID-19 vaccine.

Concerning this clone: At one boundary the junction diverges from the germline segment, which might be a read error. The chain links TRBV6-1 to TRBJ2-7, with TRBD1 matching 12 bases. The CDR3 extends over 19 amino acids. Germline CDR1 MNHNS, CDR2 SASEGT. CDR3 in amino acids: CATSGRFVKPGQGADEQYF. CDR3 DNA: TGTGCCACCAGTGGCCGGTTCGTTAAACCGGGACAGGGGGCGGATGAGCAGTACTTC.

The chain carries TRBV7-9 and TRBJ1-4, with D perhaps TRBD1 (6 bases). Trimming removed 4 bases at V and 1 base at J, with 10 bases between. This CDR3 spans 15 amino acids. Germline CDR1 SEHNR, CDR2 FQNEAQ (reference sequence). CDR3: CASSWGAGTNEKLFF. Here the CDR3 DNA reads TGTGCCAGCAGCTGGGGGGCTGGAACTAATGAAAAACTGTTTTTT.

The CDR3 nucleotides read TGTGTCACCTCCGGGACGAAGCCGAACACTGAAGCTTTCTTT. Protein product: CVTSGTKPNTEAFF. The genes are TRBV5-4 and TRBJ1-1, with D possibly being TRBD1 (5 bases). The germline CDR1 and CDR2 sequences are SGHNT and YYREEE (reference sequence). The length of the CDR3 is 14 residues.

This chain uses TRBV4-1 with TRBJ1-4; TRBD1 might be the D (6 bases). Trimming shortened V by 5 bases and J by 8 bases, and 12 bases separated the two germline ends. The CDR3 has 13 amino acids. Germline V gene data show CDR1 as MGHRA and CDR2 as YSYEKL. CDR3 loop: CASSSGEGEKLFF. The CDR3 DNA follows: TGCGCCAGCAGCTCAGGGGAGGGAGAAAAACTGTTTTTT.

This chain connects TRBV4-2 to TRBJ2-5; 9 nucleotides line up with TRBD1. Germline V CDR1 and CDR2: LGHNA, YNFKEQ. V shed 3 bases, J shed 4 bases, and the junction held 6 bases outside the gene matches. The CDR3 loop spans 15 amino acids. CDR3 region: CASSQDRGHGETQYF. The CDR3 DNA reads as TGTGCCAGCAGCCAGGACAGGGGTCATGGAGAGACCCAGTACTTC.

The CDR3 nucleotides read TGTGCCAGCAGTTACCAAGGGGAGTTGGGTGCCCCAACTGAAGCTTTCTTT. Its translation is CASSYQGELGAPTEAFF. The rearrangement links TRBV6-2 or TRBV6-3 to TRBJ1-1, with D possibly TRBD1 on 5 matching bases. Per the germline V gene, CDR1 is MNHEY and CDR2 is SVGEGT. Trimming stripped 2 bases from V and 5 bases from J, with 21 bases between. The length of the CDR3 is 17 residues.

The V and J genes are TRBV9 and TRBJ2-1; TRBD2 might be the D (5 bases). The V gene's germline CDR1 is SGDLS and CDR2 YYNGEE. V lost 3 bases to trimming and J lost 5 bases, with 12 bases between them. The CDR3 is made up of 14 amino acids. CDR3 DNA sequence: TGTGCCAGCAGCGGAGAGGGTAGCGACAATGAGCAGTTCTTC. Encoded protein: CASSGEGSDNEQFF.

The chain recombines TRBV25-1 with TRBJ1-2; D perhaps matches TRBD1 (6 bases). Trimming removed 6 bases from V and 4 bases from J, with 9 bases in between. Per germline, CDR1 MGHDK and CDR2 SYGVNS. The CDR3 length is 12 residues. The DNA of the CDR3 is TGTGCCAGCAGGGACAGCCTCTATGGCTACACCTTC. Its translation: CASRDSLYGYTF.

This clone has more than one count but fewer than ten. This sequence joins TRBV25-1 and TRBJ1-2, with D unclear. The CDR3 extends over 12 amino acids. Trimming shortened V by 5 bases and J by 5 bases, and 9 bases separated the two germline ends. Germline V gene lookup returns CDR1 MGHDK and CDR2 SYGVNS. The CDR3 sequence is CASSRHWYGYTF. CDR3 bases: TGTGCCAGCAGTCGACACTGGTATGGCTACACCTTC.

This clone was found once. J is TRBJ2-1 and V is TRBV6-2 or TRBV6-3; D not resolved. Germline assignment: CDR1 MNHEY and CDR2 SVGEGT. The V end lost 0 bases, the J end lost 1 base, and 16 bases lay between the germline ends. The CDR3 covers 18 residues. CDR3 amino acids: CASSYSTGTVWSYNEQFF. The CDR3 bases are TGTGCCAGCAGTTACTCGACGGGTACGGTGTGGTCCTACAATGAGCAGTTCTTC.

This chain's CDR3 is CASTEKGPYNEQFF. DNA of the CDR3: TGTGCCAGCACCGAGAAGGGACCTTACAATGAGCAGTTCTTC. V usage is TRBV6-5 and J usage is TRBJ2-1; possibly TRBD1 or TRBD2 for D (5 bases each). The germline CDR1 and CDR2 sequences are MNHEY and SVGAGI. V was trimmed by 7 bases and J by 4 bases, leaving 14 bases between them. There are 14 residues in the CDR3.

CDR3: CASNLSGDRQFF. CDR3 nucleotide sequence: TGTGCCAGCAACCTTTCGGGGGATCGGCAGTTCTTC. J is TRBJ2-1 and V is TRBV12-3 or TRBV12-4, with TRBD2 as a possible D gene (6 bases). Trimming took 7 bases from V and 12 from J, leaving 16 bases between them. The CDR3 consists of 12 residues.

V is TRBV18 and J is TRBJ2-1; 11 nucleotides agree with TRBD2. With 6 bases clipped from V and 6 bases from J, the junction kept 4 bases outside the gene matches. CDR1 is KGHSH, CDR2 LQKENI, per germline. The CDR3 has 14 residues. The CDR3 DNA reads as TGTGCCAGCTCCCCGACTAGCGGGACCAATGAGCAGTTCTTC. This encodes CASSPTSGTNEQFF.

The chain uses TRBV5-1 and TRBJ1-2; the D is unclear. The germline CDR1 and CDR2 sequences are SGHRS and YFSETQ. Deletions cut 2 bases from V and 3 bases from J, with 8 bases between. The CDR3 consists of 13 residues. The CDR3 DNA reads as TGCGCCAGCAGCTTATGGGGTGACTATGGCTACACCTTC. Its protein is CASSLWGDYGYTF.

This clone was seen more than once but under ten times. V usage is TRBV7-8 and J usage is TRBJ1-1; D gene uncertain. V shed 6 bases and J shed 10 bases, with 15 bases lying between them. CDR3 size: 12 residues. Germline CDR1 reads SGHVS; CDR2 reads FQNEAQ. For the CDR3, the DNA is TGTGCCAGCAGTGCAACGTCGAATTCAGCTTTCTTT. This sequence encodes CASSATSNSAFF.

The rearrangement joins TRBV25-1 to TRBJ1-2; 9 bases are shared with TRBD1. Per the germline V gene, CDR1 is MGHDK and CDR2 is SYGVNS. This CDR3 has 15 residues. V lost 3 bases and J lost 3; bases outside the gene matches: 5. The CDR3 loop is CASSDLQGADYGYTF. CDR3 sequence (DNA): TGTGCCAGCAGTGATCTACAGGGGGCGGACTATGGCTACACCTTC.

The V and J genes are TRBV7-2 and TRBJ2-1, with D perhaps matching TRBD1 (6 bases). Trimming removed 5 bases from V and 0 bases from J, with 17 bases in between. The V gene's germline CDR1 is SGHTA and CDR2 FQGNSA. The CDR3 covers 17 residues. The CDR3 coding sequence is TGTGCCAGCAGCCTCCTCCCACAGGGAAGCTCCTACAATGAGCAGTTCTTC. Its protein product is CASSLLPQGSSYNEQFF.

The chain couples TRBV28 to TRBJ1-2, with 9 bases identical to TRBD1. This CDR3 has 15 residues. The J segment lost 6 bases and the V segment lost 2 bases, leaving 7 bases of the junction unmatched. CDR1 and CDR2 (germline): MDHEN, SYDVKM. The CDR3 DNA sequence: TGTGCCAGCAGTTTACCGTTAGGACAGGGGAATGGCTACACCTTC. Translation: CASSLPLGQGNGYTF.

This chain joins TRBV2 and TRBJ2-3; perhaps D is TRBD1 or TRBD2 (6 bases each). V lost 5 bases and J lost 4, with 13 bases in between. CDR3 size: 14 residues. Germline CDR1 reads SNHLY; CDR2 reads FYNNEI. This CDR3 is CASSRGRGADTQYF. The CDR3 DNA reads TGTGCCAGCAGTCGAGGTAGGGGGGCAGATACGCAGTATTTT.

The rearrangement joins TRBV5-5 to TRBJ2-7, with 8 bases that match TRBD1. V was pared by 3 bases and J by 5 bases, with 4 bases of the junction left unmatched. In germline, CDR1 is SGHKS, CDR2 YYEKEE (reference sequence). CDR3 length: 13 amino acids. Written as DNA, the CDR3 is TGTGCCAGCAGCTCATTACAGGGGGACGAGCAGTACTTC. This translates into CASSSLQGDEQYF.

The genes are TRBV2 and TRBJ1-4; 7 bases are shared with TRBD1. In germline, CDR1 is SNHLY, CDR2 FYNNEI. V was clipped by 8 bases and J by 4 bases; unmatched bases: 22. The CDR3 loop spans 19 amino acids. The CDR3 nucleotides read TGTGCCAGCCTTGACCAAACCTGGACAGGAGAGGGTTTTAATGAAAAACTGTTTTTT. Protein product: CASLDQTWTGEGFNEKLFF.

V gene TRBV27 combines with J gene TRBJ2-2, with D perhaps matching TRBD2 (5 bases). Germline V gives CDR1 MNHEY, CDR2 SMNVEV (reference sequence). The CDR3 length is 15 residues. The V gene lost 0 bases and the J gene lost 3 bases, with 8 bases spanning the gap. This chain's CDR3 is CASSLSADYTGELFF. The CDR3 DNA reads TGTGCCAGCAGTTTATCAGCGGACTACACCGGGGAGCTGTTTTTT.

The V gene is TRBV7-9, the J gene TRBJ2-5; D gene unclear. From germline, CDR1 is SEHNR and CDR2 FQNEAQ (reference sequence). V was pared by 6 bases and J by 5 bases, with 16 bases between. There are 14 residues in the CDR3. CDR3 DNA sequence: TGTGCCAGCAGTCCTTATGTCCTGGGGGAGACCCAGTACTTC. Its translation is CASSPYVLGETQYF.

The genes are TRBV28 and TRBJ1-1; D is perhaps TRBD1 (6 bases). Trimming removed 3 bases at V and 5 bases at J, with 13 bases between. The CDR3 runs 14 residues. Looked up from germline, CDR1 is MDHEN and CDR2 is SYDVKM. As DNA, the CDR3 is TGTGCCAGCAGTTTTCCGCAGGGGAGGACTGAAGCTTTCTTT. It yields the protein CASSFPQGRTEAFF.

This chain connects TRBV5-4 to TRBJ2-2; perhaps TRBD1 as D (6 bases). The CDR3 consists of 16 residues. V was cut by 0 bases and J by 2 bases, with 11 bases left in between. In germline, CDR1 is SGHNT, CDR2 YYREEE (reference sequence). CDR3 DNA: TGTGCCAGCAGCTTGGATGGGACACCAAACACCGGGGAGCTGTTTTTT. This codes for CASSLDGTPNTGELFF.

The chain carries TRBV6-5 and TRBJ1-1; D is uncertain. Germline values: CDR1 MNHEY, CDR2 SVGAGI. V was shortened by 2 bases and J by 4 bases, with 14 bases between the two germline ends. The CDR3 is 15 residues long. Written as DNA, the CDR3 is TGTGCCAGCAGTTACGGATTGAGTTTCGGCACTGAAGCTTTCTTT. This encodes CASSYGLSFGTEAFF.

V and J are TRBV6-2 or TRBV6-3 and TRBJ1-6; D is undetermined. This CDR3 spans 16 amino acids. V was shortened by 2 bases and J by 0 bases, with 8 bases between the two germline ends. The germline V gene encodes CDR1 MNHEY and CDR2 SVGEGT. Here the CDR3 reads CASSYDQNSYNSPLHF. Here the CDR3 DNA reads TGTGCCAGCAGTTACGACCAGAACTCCTATAATTCACCCCTCCACTTT.

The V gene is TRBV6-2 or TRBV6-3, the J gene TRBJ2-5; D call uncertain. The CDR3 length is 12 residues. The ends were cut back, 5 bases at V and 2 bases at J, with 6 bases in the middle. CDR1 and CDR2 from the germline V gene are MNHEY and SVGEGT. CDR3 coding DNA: TGTGCCAGCAGTACCCGGCAAGAGACCCAGTACTTC. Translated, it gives CASSTRQETQYF.

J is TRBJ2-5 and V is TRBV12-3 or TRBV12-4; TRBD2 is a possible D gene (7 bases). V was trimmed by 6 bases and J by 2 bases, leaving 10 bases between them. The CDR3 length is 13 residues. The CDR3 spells CASRGGGQETQYF. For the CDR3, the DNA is TGTGCCAGCAGAGGGGGGGGTCAAGAGACCCAGTACTTC.